This is a list of T cell receptor beta chains from one sample in a study of shared clonotypes between healthy human individuals. Assay used: immunoSEQ multiplex PCR; TCRdb lists only in-frame clones, some missing. The sample consists of 1,100,000 or so clones, approximately 80% of them appearing once. Sequencing was carried out using memory CD4+ T cells from PBMCs. The receptors here all came from a young man in good health. Some clones in this sample may be carry-over from other donors' samples. Each CDR3 is given with its conserved first and last residue. Each record gives: V gene, D gene, clone size, J gene, CDR3 protein, CDR3 DNA. A D gene is named only where the DNA matches it firmly. Part of the rows lack a size; the others show once, few, many or a class for expanded clones.

TRBV6-6	-	-	TRBJ1-5	CASSYGQSGAYQPQHF	TGTGCCAGCAGTTACGGGCAGTCGGGGGCCTATCAGCCCCAGCATTTT
TRBV19	-	once	TRBJ2-3	CASSATARHSTDTQYF	TGTGCCAGTAGTGCTACCGCCAGACATAGCACAGATACGCAGTATTTT
TRBV5-1	-	many	TRBJ2-7	CASSLFGQGSEQYF	TGCGCCAGCAGCTTGTTTGGCCAGGGGAGCGAGCAGTACTTC
TRBV7-8	-	-	TRBJ2-6	CASSLVGATSGANVLTF	TGTGCCAGCAGCTTAGTTGGGGCGACCTCTGGGGCCAACGTCCTGACTTTC
TRBV27	TRBD1	once	TRBJ1-1	CASSLQGAGNTEAFF	TGTGCCAGCAGTCTCCAGGGGGCTGGGAACACTGAAGCTTTCTTT
TRBV28	TRBD1	-	TRBJ1-2	CASEDRGANYGYTF	TGTGCCAGCGAAGACAGGGGCGCTAACTATGGCTACACCTTC
TRBV6-1	-	-	TRBJ2-7	CATERETPYEQYF	TGTGCCACCGAACGGGAGACCCCCTACGAGCAGTACTTC
TRBV29-1	-	few	TRBJ1-2	CSVRDTSYSQGYTF	TGCAGCGTCCGGGACACCTCTTACTCTCAGGGCTACACCTTC
TRBV6-4	-	-	TRBJ2-3	CASSGLNADTQYF	TGTGCCAGCAGTGGACTAAACGCAGATACGCAGTATTTT
TRBV18	TRBD2	-	TRBJ2-2	CASSPTAAGGVPGELFF	TGTGCCAGCTCACCAACTGCTGCGGGAGGGGTTCCCGGGGAGCTGTTTTTT
TRBV5-1	-	-	TRBJ2-4	CASKVWGAKNIQYF	TGTGCCAGCAAGGTTTGGGGAGCCAAAAACATTCAGTACTTC
TRBV20-1	-	-	TRBJ2-3	CSASPGDTQYF	TGCAGTGCTAGTCCTGGGGATACGCAGTATTTT
TRBV6-6	TRBD2	-	TRBJ2-7	CASSYAGVPYEQYF	TGTGCCAGCAGTTACGCGGGAGTCCCCTACGAGCAGTACTTC
TRBV7-7	TRBD1	few	TRBJ2-5	CASSLVATGETQYF	TGTGCCAGCAGCTTAGTGGCGACAGGGGAGACCCAGTACTTC
TRBV28	-	-	TRBJ1-5	CASSSGGGNQPQHF	TGTGCCAGCAGTTCCGGGGGTGGCAATCAGCCCCAGCATTTT
TRBV5-1	TRBD1	-	TRBJ1-2	CASSLKQGANYGYTF	TGCGCCAGCAGCTTGAAACAGGGGGCGAACTATGGCTACACCTTC
TRBV5-4	-	-	TRBJ2-2	CASSLGGTNTGELFF	TGTGCCAGCAGCTTGGGAGGGACTAACACCGGGGAGCTGTTTTTT
TRBV5-4	TRBD1	few	TRBJ2-3	CASSPQGGTDTQYF	TGTGCCAGCAGCCCGCAGGGGGGCACAGATACGCAGTATTTT
TRBV19	TRBD1	-	TRBJ1-2	CASGLRTGNYGYTF	TGTGCCAGTGGATTACGGACAGGAAACTATGGCTACACCTTC
TRBV21-1	-	-	TRBJ1-2	CASSKGADRGREGYTF	TGTGCCAGCAGCAAAGGGGCGGACAGGGGAAGAGAGGGCTACACCTTC
TRBV4-3	TRBD1	-	TRBJ1-2	CASSQSTGDNYGYTF	TGCGCCAGCAGCCAATCGACAGGGGATAACTATGGCTACACCTTC
TRBV2	TRBD2	-	TRBJ2-1	CASSEQTSGSYNEQFF	TGTGCCAGCAGTGAACAGACTAGCGGCTCCTACAATGAGCAGTTCTTC
TRBV15	-	-	TRBJ1-2	CATSRTSEAGDYGYTF	TGTGCCACCAGCAGGACCTCAGAGGCAGGGGACTATGGCTACACCTTC
TRBV6-6	TRBD2	-	TRBJ2-3	CASRTATSGNSDTQYF	TGTGCCAGCAGAACTGCGACTAGCGGGAATTCAGATACGCAGTATTTT
TRBV28	TRBD1	-	TRBJ1-1	CASSLTGMNTEAFF	TGTGCCAGCAGTCTGACAGGGATGAACACTGAAGCTTTCTTT
TRBV28	TRBD2	-	TRBJ2-1	CATHWAGGTNEQFF	TGTGCCACTCATTGGGCGGGAGGGACCAATGAGCAGTTCTTC
TRBV5-1	-	-	TRBJ2-1	CASSLVVGNEQFF	TGCGCCAGCAGCTTGGTTGTTGGCAATGAGCAGTTCTTC
TRBV19	-	-	TRBJ1-1	CASSSRTMNTEAFF	TGTGCCAGTAGTTCGCGGACTATGAACACTGAAGCTTTCTTT
TRBV7-2	-	-	TRBJ2-7	CASTLGPGHEQYF	TGTGCCAGCACCCTCGGGCCCGGTCACGAGCAGTACTTC
TRBV5-1	-	-	TRBJ2-5	CASSLSTGERETQYF	TGCGCCAGCAGCTTGAGTACAGGAGAAAGAGAGACCCAGTACTTC
TRBV18	TRBD1	-	TRBJ1-5	CASSPPLTGAGQPQHF	TGTGCCAGCTCACCGCCCCTTACAGGGGCCGGACAGCCCCAGCATTTT
TRBV9	TRBD2	once	TRBJ2-5	CASSLGLAAETQYF	TGTGCCAGCAGCCTAGGACTAGCGGCAGAGACCCAGTACTTC
TRBV5-1	-	-	TRBJ2-1	CASSLVPRGQGRDEQFF	TGCGCCAGCAGCTTGGTACCTCGGGGCCAGGGGAGGGATGAGCAGTTCTTC
TRBV30	-	-	TRBJ1-1	CAWRYYNTEAFF	TGTGCCTGGAGGTACTATAACACTGAAGCTTTCTTT
TRBV30	TRBD2	-	TRBJ2-1	CAWRTSGLYNEQFF	TGTGCCTGGAGGACTAGCGGGCTCTACAATGAGCAGTTCTTC
TRBV5-7	-	-	TRBJ1-5	CASSLQGKRQPQHF	TGTGCCAGCAGCTTGCAGGGTAAGAGGCAGCCCCAGCATTTT
TRBV4-1	TRBD1	few	TRBJ1-2	CASSLLPTGDYGYTF	TGCGCCAGCAGCCTCCTACCGACAGGGGACTATGGCTACACCTTC
TRBV27	-	-	TRBJ2-7	CASTSASSYEQYF	TGTGCCAGCACATCCGCCAGCTCCTACGAGCAGTACTTC
TRBV20-1	-	-	TRBJ1-2	CSGDRTRGYTF	TGCAGTGGAGACAGAACCCGCGGCTACACCTTC
TRBV28	TRBD1	-	TRBJ1-5	CASRGPGQGGGYNQPQHF	TGTGCCAGCAGGGGTCCGGGACAGGGGGGCGGATACAATCAGCCCCAGCATTTT
TRBV5-1	-	-	TRBJ2-7	CASSSQANYEQYF	TGCGCCAGCAGCTCCCAGGCCAACTACGAGCAGTACTTC
TRBV6-1	-	once	TRBJ2-3	CASSEGTVTQYF	TGTGCCAGCAGTGAAGGGACAGTCACGCAGTATTTT
TRBV28	TRBD2	few	TRBJ2-7	CATHTSGGPRGHF	TGTGCCACCCACACTAGCGGGGGACCCCGGGGACACTTC
TRBV18	-	-	TRBJ1-5	CASSTDSNSNQPQHF	TGTGCCAGCTCAACGGACAGCAATAGCAATCAGCCCCAGCATTTT
TRBV7-2	-	once	TRBJ2-1	CASSPGRHNEQFF	TGTGCCAGCAGCCCAGGACGGCACAATGAGCAGTTCTTC
TRBV7-9	TRBD2	-	TRBJ2-1	CASSLAGLAGGNEQFF	TGTGCCAGCAGCTTAGCGGGACTAGCGGGCGGCAATGAGCAGTTCTTC
TRBV5-4	-	few	TRBJ2-1	CASTQDSRSYNEQFF	TGTGCCAGCACCCAGGACAGCCGCTCCTACAATGAGCAGTTCTTC
TRBV5-1	-	-	TRBJ2-7	CASSATGQKSSYEQYF	TGCGCCAGCAGCGCTACTGGACAGAAGTCATCCTACGAGCAGTACTTC
TRBV27	TRBD2	-	TRBJ2-1	CASSLTKAGLSYNEQFF	TGTGCCAGCAGTTTGACCAAAGCGGGACTCTCCTACAATGAGCAGTTCTTC
TRBV5-5	-	-	TRBJ1-3	CASSLQGSSGNTIYF	TGTGCCAGCAGCTTGCAGGGGAGCTCTGGAAACACCATATATTTT
TRBV15	TRBD2	-	TRBJ2-7	CATRLAGSYEQYF	TGTGCCACCAGACTAGCGGGATCGTACGAGCAGTACTTC
TRBV7-2	TRBD2	-	TRBJ2-7	CASSSIGTSGFEQYF	TGTGCCAGCAGCTCGATCGGGACTAGCGGGTTCGAGCAGTACTTC
TRBV2	-	-	TRBJ2-1	CASSKQGSPLNNEQFF	TGTGCCAGCAGCAAGCAGGGTTCCCCCCTAAACAATGAGCAGTTCTTC
TRBV18	TRBD1	few	TRBJ2-7	CASSPEFLTGASSYEQYF	TGTGCCAGCTCACCCGAATTTTTAACAGGGGCGAGCTCCTACGAGCAGTACTTC
TRBV28	TRBD1	many	TRBJ2-7	CASSPTSGTGANF	TGTGCCAGCAGTCCAACATCCGGGACAGGGGCAAACTTC